One and the same sample provided the 2 T cell receptor beta chains below, sequenced in a study of T cell clonality in common variable immunodeficiency. Using immunoSEQ multiplex PCR, the repertoire was profiled, and TCRdb retains in-frame clones only, with some absent. The sample presents roughly 40,000 clones, none singletons. Source material: peripheral blood mononuclear cells. These TCRs come from a person between 18 and 75 years old in good health.

About this clone: The read gets to within 3 residues of the CDR3 end, and the germline J gene fills in the rest. The chain has TRBV7-3 and TRBJ2-3; tentative D call: TRBD2 (5 bases). Germline V CDR1 and CDR2: SGHTA, FQGTGA. The CDR3 runs 15 residues. V was cut by 5 bases and J by 5 bases, with 17 bases left in between. The sequenced CDR3 bases are TGTGCCAGCAGCCCCTTCGGGCCGGCGGGAGATACG. It yields the protein CASSPFGPAGDT. The complete CDR3 sequence is CASSPFGPAGDTQYF.

This clone was seen repeatedly, ten times or more. The sequence runs out 3 residues before the end of the CDR3; the remainder is reconstructed from the germline J gene. The V call is TRBV20-1, the J call TRBJ2-5, with 10 bases aligning to TRBD1. The V gene's germline CDR1 is DFQATT and CDR2 SNEGSKA (reference sequence). Trimming removed 6 bases from V and 2 bases from J; junction bases left unmatched: 12. The CDR3 is 16 residues long. CDR3 in amino acids: CSAMVPGQGRQETQYF. The CDR3 DNA, read in part, is TGCAGTGCGATGGTCCCGGGACAGGGGAGGCAAGAGACC.